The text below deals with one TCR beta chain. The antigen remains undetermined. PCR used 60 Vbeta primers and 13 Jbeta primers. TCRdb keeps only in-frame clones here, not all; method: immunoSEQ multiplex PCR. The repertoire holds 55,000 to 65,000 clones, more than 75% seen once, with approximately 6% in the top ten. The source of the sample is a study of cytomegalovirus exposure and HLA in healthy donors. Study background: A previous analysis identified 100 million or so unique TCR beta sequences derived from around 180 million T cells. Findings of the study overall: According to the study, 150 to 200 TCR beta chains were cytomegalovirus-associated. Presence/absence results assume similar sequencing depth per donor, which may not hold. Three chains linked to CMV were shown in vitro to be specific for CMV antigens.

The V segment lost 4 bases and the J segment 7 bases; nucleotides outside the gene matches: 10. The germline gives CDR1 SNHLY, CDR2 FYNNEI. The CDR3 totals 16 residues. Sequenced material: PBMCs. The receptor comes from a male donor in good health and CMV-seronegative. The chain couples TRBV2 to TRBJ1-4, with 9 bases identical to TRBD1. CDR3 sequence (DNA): TGTGCCAGCAGTGCCTTTACAGGGGGCGCGGGTGAAAAACTGTTTTTT. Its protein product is CASSAFTGGAGEKLFF.